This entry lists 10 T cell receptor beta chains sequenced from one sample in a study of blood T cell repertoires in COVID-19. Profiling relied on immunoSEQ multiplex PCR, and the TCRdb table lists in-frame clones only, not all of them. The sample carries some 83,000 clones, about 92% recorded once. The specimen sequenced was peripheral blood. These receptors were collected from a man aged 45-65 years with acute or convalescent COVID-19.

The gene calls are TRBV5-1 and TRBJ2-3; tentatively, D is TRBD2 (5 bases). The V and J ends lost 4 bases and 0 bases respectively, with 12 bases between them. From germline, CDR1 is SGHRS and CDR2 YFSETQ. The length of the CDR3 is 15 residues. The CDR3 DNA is TGCGCCAGCAGCGTCGGACGGACTAGCACAGATACGCAGTATTTT. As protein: CASSVGRTSTDTQYF.

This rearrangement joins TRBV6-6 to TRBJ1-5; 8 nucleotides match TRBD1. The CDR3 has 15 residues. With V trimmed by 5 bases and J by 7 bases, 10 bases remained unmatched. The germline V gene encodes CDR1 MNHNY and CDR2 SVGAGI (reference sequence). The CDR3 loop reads CASSPRDRRDQPQHF. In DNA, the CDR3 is TGTGCCAGCAGTCCCAGGGACAGGCGAGACCAGCCCCAGCATTTT.

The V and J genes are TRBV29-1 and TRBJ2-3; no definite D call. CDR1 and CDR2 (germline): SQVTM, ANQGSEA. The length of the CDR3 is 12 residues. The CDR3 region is CIYTLSTDTQYF. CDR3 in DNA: TGCATCTACACACTATCCACAGATACGCAGTATTTT.

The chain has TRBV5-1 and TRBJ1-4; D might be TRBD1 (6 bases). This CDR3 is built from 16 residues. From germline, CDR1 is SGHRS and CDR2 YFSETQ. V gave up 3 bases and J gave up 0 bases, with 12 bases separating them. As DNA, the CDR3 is TGCGCCAGCAGCTATTACAGGGTCACAACTAATGAAAAACTGTTTTTT. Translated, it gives CASSYYRVTTNEKLFF.

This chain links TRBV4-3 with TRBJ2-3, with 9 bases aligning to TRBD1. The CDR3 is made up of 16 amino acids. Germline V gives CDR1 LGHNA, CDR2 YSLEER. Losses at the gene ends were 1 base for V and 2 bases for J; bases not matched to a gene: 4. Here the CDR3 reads CASSQGTGDLTDTQYF. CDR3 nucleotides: TGCGCCAGCAGCCAAGGGACAGGGGATCTCACAGATACGCAGTATTTT.

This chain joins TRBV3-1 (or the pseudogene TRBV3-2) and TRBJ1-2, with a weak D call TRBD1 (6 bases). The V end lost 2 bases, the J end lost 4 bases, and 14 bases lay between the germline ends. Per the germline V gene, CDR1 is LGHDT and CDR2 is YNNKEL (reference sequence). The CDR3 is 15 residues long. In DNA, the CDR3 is TGTGCCAGCAGCCAACAACAGAGGGGGGGCTATGGCTACACCTTC. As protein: CASSQQQRGGYGYTF.

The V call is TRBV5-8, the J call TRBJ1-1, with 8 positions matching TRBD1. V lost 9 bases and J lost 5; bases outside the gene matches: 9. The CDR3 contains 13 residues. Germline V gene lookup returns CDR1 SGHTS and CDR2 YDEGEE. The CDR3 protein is CANGDRRRTEAFF. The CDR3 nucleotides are TGTGCCAACGGGGACAGGAGGAGGACTGAAGCTTTCTTT.

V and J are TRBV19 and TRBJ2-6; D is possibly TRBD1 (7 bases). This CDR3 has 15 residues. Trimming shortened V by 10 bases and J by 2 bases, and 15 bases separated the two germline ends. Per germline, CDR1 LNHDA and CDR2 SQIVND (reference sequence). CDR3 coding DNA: TGTGCCACAAAAGGGGGCGGGACTGGGGCCAACGTCCTGACTTTC. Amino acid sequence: CATKGGGTGANVLTF.

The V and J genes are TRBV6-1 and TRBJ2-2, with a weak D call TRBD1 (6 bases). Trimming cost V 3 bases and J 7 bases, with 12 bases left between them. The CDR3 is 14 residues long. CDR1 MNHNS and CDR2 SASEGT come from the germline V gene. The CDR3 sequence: CASSDRRGRGELFF. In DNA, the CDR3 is TGTGCCAGCAGTGATCGCAGGGGTCGCGGGGAGCTGTTTTTT.

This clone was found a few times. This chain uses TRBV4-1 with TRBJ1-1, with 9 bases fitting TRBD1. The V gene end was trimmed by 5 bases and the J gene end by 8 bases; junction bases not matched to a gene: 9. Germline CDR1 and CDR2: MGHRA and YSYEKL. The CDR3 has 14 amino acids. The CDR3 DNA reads TGCGCCAGCAGCGCCCGGGACAGGGCCGCCGAAGCTTTCTTT. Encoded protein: CASSARDRAAEAFF.